These 27 T cell receptor beta chains were sequenced from one sample in a study of spatial heterogeneity in lung cancer. TCRdb reprocessed the 5' RACE reads with MiXCR, giving one entry per CDR3 protein. Of some 3,900 distinct CDR3 sequences detected, about a sixth appear once; the ten largest clones hold roughly 65%. Time point noted: sample taken at primary tumor resection. In each case, whole RNA from tumor, nontumor lung or frozen PBMC was sequenced unsorted. Sample: PBMCs, taken at surgery. The origin of the receptors is a male donor with early-stage non-small cell lung cancer.

This clonotype was observed a few times. For the CDR3, the DNA is TGTGCCAGCGGGGGATATATAGGTAGCGGAGGGGCCAGCGAGCAGTTCTTC. Translating gives CASGGYIGSGGASEQFF. J is TRBJ2-1 and V is TRBV7-6; possibly TRBD2 for D (6 bases). In germline, CDR1 is SGHVS, CDR2 FNYEAQ. The CDR3 is 17 residues long. With 8 bases removed from V and 10 bases from J, the gap between germline ends came to 30 bases.

Ten or more counts support this clonotype. This chain links TRBV7-2 with TRBJ2-7; 8 bases fit TRBD2. Germline CDR1 reads SGHTA; CDR2 reads FQGNSA. CDR3 length: 14 residues. With 2 bases clipped from V and 2 bases from J, the junction kept 2 bases outside the gene matches. The CDR3 DNA sequence: TGTGCCAGCAGCTTAAACGGGAGGGCCTACGAGCAGTACTTC. It specifies CASSLNGRAYEQYF.

As DNA, the CDR3 is TGCAGTGCTAGAGAAGGGTCAGGGTCCTACGAGCAGTACTTC. Translation gives CSAREGSGSYEQYF. J is TRBJ2-7 and V is TRBV20-1; TRBD1 might be the D (5 bases). Trimming stripped 0 bases from V and 1 base from J, with 10 bases between. The germline V gene has CDR1 DFQATT and CDR2 SNEGSKA (reference sequence). This CDR3 is 14 amino acids long.

The chain combines TRBV27 with TRBJ2-3; D uncertain. Germline V gene sequence: CDR1 MNHEY, CDR2 SMNVEV (reference sequence). The CDR3 length is 15 residues. V gave up 0 bases and J gave up 5 bases, with 12 bases separating them. The DNA for the CDR3 is TGTGCCAGCAGTTTATCGTACGGCGGCCAAGATACGCAGTATTTT. Its protein is CASSLSYGGQDTQYF.

This clonotype is categorized as large. As DNA, the CDR3 is TGTGCCAGCAGTATGGGGGTGGAGACCCAGTACTTC. It translates to CASSMGVETQYF. The chain joins TRBV25-1 to TRBJ2-5; possibly TRBD1 or TRBD2 for D (5 bases each). Between the trimmed V and J ends, which lost 5 bases and 5 bases, there was a span of 9 bases. This CDR3 has 12 amino acids. CDR1 and CDR2 (germline): MGHDK, SYGVNS.

This clonotype came up many times. Its ends do not fully match the called genes, so a read error is possible. This chain uses TRBV12-3 or TRBV12-4 with TRBJ2-7; the match to TRBD2 covers 9 bases. This CDR3 spans 14 amino acids. CDR3 sequence (DNA): TGTGCCAGCAGTGTAGCGGGGGCCCTCTACGAGCAGTACTTC. Translating it yields CASSVAGALYEQYF.

The chain is built from TRBV9 and TRBJ2-3; 7 nucleotides line up with TRBD2. In germline, CDR1 is SGDLS, CDR2 YYNGEE. With 0 bases clipped from V and 2 bases from J, the junction kept 6 bases outside the gene matches. This CDR3 has 16 residues. CDR3 region: CASSVVWEGSTDTQYF. Here the CDR3 DNA reads TGTGCCAGCAGCGTAGTCTGGGAGGGATCCACAGATACGCAGTATTTT.

This clonotype rates as medium-sized. V and J are TRBV5-1 and TRBJ2-5; 10 bases line up with TRBD2. The length of the CDR3 is 16 residues. Looked up from germline, CDR1 is SGHRS and CDR2 is YFSETQ. J was trimmed by 1 base and V by 0 bases; bases with no gene match: 3. The CDR3 spells CASSLVAGGFQETQYF. Here the CDR3 DNA reads TGCGCCAGCAGCTTGGTAGCGGGGGGCTTCCAAGAGACCCAGTACTTC.

This clonotype has at least ten counts. The chain employs TRBV28 and TRBJ1-6; a weak D match, TRBD1 (6 bases). The CDR3 is 17 residues long. Germline assignment: CDR1 MDHEN and CDR2 SYDVKM. Trimming pared 0 bases from V and 8 bases from J, leaving 17 bases between. The CDR3 protein is CASSLWTSLEGDSPLHF. The CDR3 DNA is TGTGCCAGCAGTTTATGGACGAGTTTGGAGGGGGATTCACCCCTCCACTTT.

A few counts support this clonotype. The chain is built from TRBV5-1 and TRBJ1-4; D is unresolved. CDR1 and CDR2 from the germline V gene are SGHRS and YFSETQ. There are 15 residues in the CDR3. V was shortened by 0 bases and J by 0 bases, with 6 bases between the two germline ends. The CDR3 protein is CASSLDPATNEKLFF. DNA for the CDR3: TGCGCCAGCAGCTTGGATCCCGCAACTAATGAAAAACTGTTTTTT.

This chain links TRBV20-1 with TRBJ2-3; possible D gene TRBD2, 6 bases. The ends were cut back, 5 bases at V and 1 base at J, with 7 bases in the middle. CDR3 length: 12 residues. The germline CDR1 and CDR2 sequences are DFQATT and SNEGSKA (reference sequence). The chain's CDR3 is CSAGGGTDTQYF. CDR3 in DNA: TGCAGTGCTGGCGGGGGCACAGATACGCAGTATTTT.

The rearrangement links TRBV6-5 to TRBJ2-2; D call uncertain. V was trimmed by 2 bases and J by 7 bases, leaving 11 bases between them. The CDR3 contains 14 residues. Germline CDR1 is MNHEY and CDR2 is SVGAGI. The DNA of the CDR3 is TGTGCCAGCAGTTACACAGTATCGAACGGGGAGCTGTTTTTT. Translation gives CASSYTVSNGELFF.

This clonotype was picked up many times. For the CDR3, the DNA is TGCAGCCTCTCCGGGGCGAGCTCCTACAATGAGCAGTTCTTC. Translated: CSLSGASSYNEQFF. The chain joins TRBV29-1 to TRBJ2-1, with D possibly called TRBD1 or TRBD2 (5 bases each). Germline loops: CDR1 SQVTM, CDR2 ANQGSEA. This CDR3 is built from 14 residues. V lost 8 bases, J lost 0 bases, and 14 bases lay in between.

This clonotype has a count of ten or more. The chain combines TRBV9 with TRBJ2-7; no firm D call. Germline V gives CDR1 SGDLS, CDR2 YYNGEE. This CDR3 has 14 amino acids. The V end lost 4 bases, the J end lost 0 bases, and 11 bases lay between the germline ends. The CDR3 here is CASSPLESSYEQYF. The CDR3, as DNA: TGTGCCAGCAGCCCCCTGGAGAGCTCCTACGAGCAGTACTTC.

This clonotype showed up just a few times. CDR3 region: CSATPGLAGEADTQYF. The CDR3 DNA reads TGCAGTGCTACCCCGGGACTAGCGGGAGAGGCAGATACGCAGTATTTT. This sequence joins TRBV20-1 and TRBJ2-3, with 14 bases lining up with TRBD2. This CDR3 comprises 16 residues. V shed 4 bases and J 4 bases; nucleotides not matched to a gene: 7. In germline, CDR1 is DFQATT, CDR2 SNEGSKA (reference sequence).

This chain joins TRBV2 and TRBJ2-6; a weak D match, TRBD2 (5 bases). The germline V gene encodes CDR1 SNHLY and CDR2 FYNNEI. V was clipped by 10 bases and J by 2 bases, with 12 bases between them. The CDR3 is made up of 14 amino acids. The CDR3 spells CATDPGAGANVLTF. CDR3 bases: TGTGCCACGGATCCCGGGGCTGGGGCCAACGTCCTGACTTTC. Full variable domain (outside the CDR3, taken from reference TRBV2 and TRBJ2-6): EPEVTQTPSHQVTQMGQEVILRCVPISNHLYFYWYRQILGQKVEFLVSFYNNEISEKSEIFDDQFSVERPDGSNFTLKIRSTKLEDSAMYFCATDPGAGANVLTFGAGSRLTVL.

This chain joins TRBV28 and TRBJ2-1; D is perhaps TRBD1 (6 bases). V shed 7 bases and J shed 5 bases, with 15 bases lying between them. The CDR3 has 14 residues. Germline V gene data show CDR1 as MDHEN and CDR2 as SYDVKM. As DNA, the CDR3 is TGTGCCAGCACCTTCGGACAGTCTCACAATGAGCAGTTCTTC. This gives the protein CASTFGQSHNEQFF.

By sample share, this clonotype is medium-sized. The V call is TRBV5-4, the J call TRBJ2-2; unclear D gene. V was shortened by 4 bases and J by 4 bases, with 14 bases between the two germline ends. Per the germline V gene, CDR1 is SGHNT and CDR2 is YYREEE (reference sequence). This CDR3 has 15 amino acids. The CDR3 loop reads CASSLPQAGTGELFF. In nucleotides, the CDR3 is TGTGCCAGCAGCCTACCTCAGGCTGGCACCGGGGAGCTGTTTTTT.

Sample share makes this clonotype medium-sized. The chain carries TRBV28 and TRBJ2-3, with a weak D call TRBD2 (5 bases). The CDR3 extends over 17 amino acids. V lost 4 bases and J lost 5, with 22 bases in between. Per the germline V gene, CDR1 is MDHEN and CDR2 is SYDVKM. CDR3 sequence (DNA): TGTGCCAGCAGTTACAGCGGTTCCGAATCCCGAGGAGATACGCAGTATTTT. Its translation: CASSYSGSESRGDTQYF.

V is TRBV29-1 and J is TRBJ2-7, with 8 bases matching TRBD2. Losses at the gene ends were 4 bases for V and 3 bases for J; bases not matched to a gene: 8. The length of the CDR3 is 14 residues. The germline CDR1 and CDR2 sequences are SQVTM and ANQGSEA. Written as DNA, the CDR3 is TGCAGCGTTGTTGACGGGAGGGCCGACTACGAGCAGTACTTC. It translates to CSVVDGRADYEQYF.

In its sample, this clonotype was seen many times. CDR3 region: CASSTYQTGGSYEQYF. CDR3 DNA: TGCGCCAGCAGCACCTACCAAACCGGAGGATCCTACGAGCAGTACTTC. V and J are TRBV5-1 and TRBJ2-7; a weak D match, TRBD2 (5 bases). Looked up from germline, CDR1 is SGHRS and CDR2 is YFSETQ. V was pared by 4 bases and J by 1 base, with 18 bases between. The CDR3 sequence is 16 residues long.

This clonotype was recorded at least ten times. The V and J genes are TRBV5-1 and TRBJ1-5; a possible D gene is TRBD1 (5 bases). This CDR3 has 14 residues. The V end was cut by 4 bases, the J end by 7 bases, with 15 bases between. CDR1 and CDR2 from the germline V gene are SGHRS and YFSETQ. CDR3 amino acids: CASSLEAGTQPQHF. The CDR3 region has the DNA TGCGCCAGCAGCCTGGAGGCGGGGACGCAGCCCCAGCATTTT.

In this sample, this clonotype turned up many times. V and J are TRBV20-1 and TRBJ2-7; TRBD2 might be the D (6 bases). CDR1 and CDR2 (germline): DFQATT, SNEGSKA (reference sequence). CDR3 length: 15 amino acids. Trimming cost V 1 base and J 3 bases, with 16 bases left between them. The chain's CDR3 is CSARGGERVIYEQYF. The CDR3 DNA follows: TGCAGTGCTAGAGGGGGCGAGCGGGTTATCTACGAGCAGTACTTC.

This clonotype showed up just a few times. The chain recombines TRBV28 with TRBJ2-7; tentatively, D is TRBD2 (7 bases). CDR1 and CDR2 (germline): MDHEN, SYDVKM. V lost 1 base to trimming and J lost 3 bases, with 13 bases between them. This CDR3 contains 15 residues. The CDR3 coding sequence is TGTGCCAGCAGTTTATTAGGGGGGGCCCTCTACGAGCAGTACTTC. Protein sequence: CASSLLGGALYEQYF.

Ten or more counts support this clonotype. The genes are TRBV12-3 or TRBV12-4 and TRBJ1-5, with D tentatively TRBD1 (6 bases). V lost 6 bases and J 10 bases, leaving 13 bases between the germline ends. This CDR3 comprises 12 residues. The CDR3 DNA follows: TGTGCCAGCAGACCTCCAGGGGAACCCCAGCATTTT. Encoded protein: CASRPPGEPQHF.

The rearrangement joins TRBV29-1 to TRBJ1-5; D perhaps matches TRBD1 (6 bases). This CDR3 is 12 amino acids long. The germline V gene has CDR1 SQVTM and CDR2 ANQGSEA. V dropped 6 bases and J dropped 4 bases, with 10 bases sitting between them. CDR3 sequence (DNA): TGCAGCGTCGGGACACAAAATCAGCCCCAGCATTTT. As protein: CSVGTQNQPQHF. The full variable domain, completed using reference TRBV29-1 and TRBJ1-5, is SAVISQKPSRDICQRGTSLTIQCQVDSQVTMMFWYRQQPGQSLTLIATANQGSEATYESGFVIDKFPISRPNLTFSTLTVSNMSPEDSSIYLCSVGTQNQPQHFGDGTRLSIL.

On this clonotype itself: A much bigger clone sits one base away, suggesting this may be a read error. Because it lacks the conserved phenylalanine or tryptophan at the end, this CDR3 is likely a read error. The DNA is omitted, as the CDR3 cannot be located on it reliably, and the CDR3 follows TCRdb's listing. The genes are TRBV21-1 and TRBJ2-7; the table gives TRBD2 as D, unverified against the DNA. TRBV21-1 is a known pseudogene. The CDR3 is 21 residues long, ends included. CDR3 protein: CASSKEGSDEEGQMIVDEQYL.